Listed below are T cell receptor beta chains from one sample, sequenced in a study of shared clonotypes between healthy human individuals. This table comes from immunoSEQ multiplex PCR, and its TCRdb copy is limited to in-frame clones, with some not included. The sample has 2 million to 2.5 million clones, just under 95% seen once. Input material: naive CD8+ T cells sorted from blood. All receptors derive from a man aged 18 to 30 in good health. The CDR3 runs from the conserved cysteine through the conserved F or W. The order of the fields is J gene, clone size, V gene, D gene, CDR3 DNA, CDR3 protein. The D gene is left open where the match is weak. Not every row has a clone size; where given, it reads once, few, many or a size class.

TRBJ2-2	-	TRBV9	TRBD2	TGTGCCAGCAGCGTTGGCCCCCTAGCGGGGGGGCCGGCCGGGGAGCTGTTTTTT	CASSVGPLAGGPAGELFF
TRBJ2-1	-	TRBV27	-	TGTGCCAGCAGGGAGGGGTCCACCCTGGGACACTACAATGAGCAGTTCTTC	CASREGSTLGHYNEQFF
TRBJ1-2	-	TRBV27	-	TGTGCCAGCAGTTTGGCCAGGGCCAACTATGGCTACACCTTC	CASSLARANYGYTF
TRBJ1-3	-	TRBV28	TRBD1	TGTGCCAGCAGCCAAACAGGGGGCGCCAGAAACACCATATATTTT	CASSQTGGARNTIYF
TRBJ1-5	-	TRBV27	-	TGTGCCAGCAGTTTATTCGGGATAGGTCAGCCCCAGCATTTT	CASSLFGIGQPQHF
TRBJ2-5	-	TRBV27	-	TGTGCCAGCAGATTGCTACCTACTCCAGGGGAAGGTCCAGAGACCCAGTACTTC	CASRLLPTPGEGPETQYF
TRBJ2-7	once	TRBV27	-	TGTGCCAGCAGTCCGATCCCTGGGACCGAGGAATCCTACGAGCAGTACTTC	CASSPIPGTEESYEQYF
TRBJ2-5	-	TRBV28	-	TGTGCCAGCAGTTTCGGCCTTTTGTTGATTCGGGGGGCGGGTTCAGAGACCCAGTACTTC	CASSFGLLLIRGAGSETQYF
TRBJ2-3	-	TRBV28	-	TGTGCCAGCAGTTTCGGAGATACGCAGTATTTT	CASSFGDTQYF
TRBJ1-6	-	TRBV19	-	TGTGCCAGTAGTACCTTTTTGGGAAGATCACCCCTCCACTTT	CASSTFLGRSPLHF
TRBJ1-1	few	TRBV5-6	-	TGTGCCAGCAGCTTGGGCGCTGAAGCTTTCTTT	CASSLGAEAFF
TRBJ1-2	-	TRBV5-5	TRBD1	TGTGCCAGCAGCTTCGACAGGGAGGATGACTATGGCTACACCTTC	CASSFDREDDYGYTF
TRBJ2-2	-	TRBV19	-	TGTTTTTTAGAGACTGAGGGCGGGGAGCTGTTTTTT	CFLETEGGELFF
TRBJ2-7	-	TRBV9	-	TGTGCCAGCACCCCTGGGCTGGATACCTACGAGCAGTACTTC	CASTPGLDTYEQYF
TRBJ1-1	-	TRBV6-5	-	TGTGCCAGCAGTTACGCCACCGGAACTGAAGCTTTCTTT	CASSYATGTEAFF
TRBJ2-7	once	TRBV6-5	TRBD1	TGTGCCAGCAGTTACTCCGGGACAGGTAGCTCCTACGAGCAGTACTTC	CASSYSGTGSSYEQYF
TRBJ1-2	-	TRBV19	TRBD1	TGTGCCAGTAGTACGGGACAGTACTATGGCTACACCTTC	CASSTGQYYGYTF
TRBJ2-7	-	TRBV28	-	TGTGCCAGCAGTTTATCCCCGAGACTCCGCTACGAGCAGTACTTC	CASSLSPRLRYEQYF
TRBJ1-1	-	TRBV7-9	-	TGTGCCAGCAGCTTAGCGCGGCTAGCGACAGCGGCTGAAGCTTTCTTT	CASSLARLATAAEAFF
TRBJ2-7	once	TRBV4-1	-	TGCGCCAGCAGCCAAGTGAGGGGTGAGGACGAGCAGTACTTC	CASSQVRGEDEQYF
TRBJ1-2	-	TRBV19	-	TGTGCCAGTAGTATCGGGACCGAACACTATGGCTACACCTTC	CASSIGTEHYGYTF
TRBJ2-1	-	TRBV6-6	-	TGTGCCAGCAGCCAGTTGAACAATGAGCAGTTCTTC	CASSQLNNEQFF
TRBJ2-1	-	TRBV5-6	TRBD2	TGTGCCAGCAGCTCAGGACTAGCGGGATCGGAAAGCTCCTACAATGAGCAGTTCTTC	CASSSGLAGSESSYNEQFF
TRBJ1-1	few	TRBV19	-	TGTGCCAGTAGTCCCTTCGCCGCTTTGAACACTGAAGCTTTCTTT	CASSPFAALNTEAFF
TRBJ2-1	-	TRBV27	-	TGTGCCAGCAGTCCTACCTTCAGTTTTGGGCTCAATGAGCAGTTCTTC	CASSPTFSFGLNEQFF
TRBJ1-3	-	TRBV5-6	-	TGTGCCAGCAGCTTTACTTTGGAAAGTGGAAACACCATATATTTT	CASSFTLESGNTIYF
TRBJ2-7	-	TRBV19	TRBD2	TGTGCCAGTAGTCACGGGGGGGACTACGAGCAGTACTTC	CASSHGGDYEQYF
TRBJ2-5	-	TRBV11-2	-	TGTGCCAGCAGCTTAACCCCACGGCCCCAAGAGACCCAGTACTTC	CASSLTPRPQETQYF
TRBJ1-2	once	TRBV5-4	-	TGTGCCAGCAGCTCCTCTGGGGGCCTAGGCTACACCTTC	CASSSSGGLGYTF
TRBJ1-2	-	TRBV5-6	-	TGTGCCAGCAGTTCAATTCGGGGCTACACCTTC	CASSSIRGYTF
TRBJ1-3	-	TRBV28	TRBD1	TGTGCCAGCAGTTTATCAGGGGGTTCTGGAAACACCATATATTTT	CASSLSGGSGNTIYF
TRBJ2-3	-	TRBV6-5	TRBD2	TGTGCCAGCAGTTGGCGGGAGGCCCTTGGCACAGATACGCAGTATTTT	CASSWREALGTDTQYF
TRBJ2-2	-	TRBV2	-	TGTGCCAGCAAAGTCCTCCTGGACACCGGGGAGCTGTTTTTT	CASKVLLDTGELFF
TRBJ2-7	-	TRBV27	TRBD2	TGTGCCAGCAGTCCCCATAGCGGGGACTACTCCTACGAGCAGTACTTC	CASSPHSGDYSYEQYF
TRBJ2-1	-	TRBV30	-	TGTGCCTGGAGTATCCCCCGGGCAGTCCACAATGAGCAGTTCTTC	CAWSIPRAVHNEQFF
TRBJ2-3	-	TRBV7-2	TRBD2	TGTGCCAGCAGCTCGGGAGGTGGTAGCACAGATACGCAGTATTTT	CASSSGGGSTDTQYF
TRBJ2-1	-	TRBV11-2	TRBD2	TGTGCCAGCAGCCCTTTCACTAGCGGGTACAATGAGCAGTTCTTC	CASSPFTSGYNEQFF
TRBJ2-5	once	TRBV9	-	TGTGCCAGCAGCGTAGCTTTCGGTAGAGAGACCCAGTACTTC	CASSVAFGRETQYF
TRBJ2-5	-	TRBV6-6	TRBD1	TGTGCCAGTGGACAGGGAGAGACCCAGTACTTC	CASGQGETQYF
TRBJ2-7	once	TRBV27	-	TGTGCCAGCAGTTTATTGGGGAAGGCAGGTTTGTCCTACGAGCAGTACTTC	CASSLLGKAGLSYEQYF
TRBJ2-7	-	TRBV19	-	TGTGCCAGTAGTATTAGGGGAAGGCTTTACGAGCAGTACTTC	CASSIRGRLYEQYF
TRBJ2-7	-	TRBV19	TRBD1	TGTGCCAATACCACAGGGGTAACCTACGAGCAGTACTTC	CANTTGVTYEQYF
TRBJ2-1	-	TRBV9	-	TGTGCCAGCGCTTTAGCGGACGGCCGGTATGAGCAGTTCTTC	CASALADGRYEQFF
TRBJ1-5	few	TRBV7-2	-	TGTGCCAGCAGCTTAGGGGGGGCACAGAAACAGCCCCAGCATTTT	CASSLGGAQKQPQHF
TRBJ2-7	-	TRBV28	TRBD2	TGTGCCAGCAGTTTCCCGGGACTAGCGGGGGCATCGAGCTACGAGCAGTACTTC	CASSFPGLAGASSYEQYF
TRBJ1-1	-	TRBV7-2	-	TGTGCCAGCAGAACAAGGGTAATGAACACTGAAGCTTTCTTT	CASRTRVMNTEAFF
TRBJ1-1	-	TRBV2	TRBD1	TGTGCCAGCAGTGCCTGGGGACAGGTAAACACTGAAGCTTTCTTT	CASSAWGQVNTEAFF
TRBJ2-7	-	TRBV4-2	-	TGTGCCAGCAGCCAAGATAGTACAGCGACGGCCTTGACAGCTTCCTACGAGCAGTACTTC	CASSQDSTATALTASYEQYF
TRBJ2-2	-	TRBV6-5	-	TGTGCCAGCAGTTACTCGATAGGGACGAACACCGGGGAGCTGTTTTTT	CASSYSIGTNTGELFF
TRBJ2-7	-	TRBV2	-	TGTGCCAGCAGTGATAACGACTACCACCTCTCCTACGAGCAGTACTTC	CASSDNDYHLSYEQYF
TRBJ2-7	-	TRBV27	TRBD1	TGTGTCAGCAGTTTAACCGGGACAGTCCTAGAGCAGTACTTC	CVSSLTGTVLEQYF
TRBJ2-7	-	TRBV15	-	TGTGCCACCAGCAGCTTTCCGGGCCCCTCCCCCGAGCAGTACTTC	CATSSFPGPSPEQYF